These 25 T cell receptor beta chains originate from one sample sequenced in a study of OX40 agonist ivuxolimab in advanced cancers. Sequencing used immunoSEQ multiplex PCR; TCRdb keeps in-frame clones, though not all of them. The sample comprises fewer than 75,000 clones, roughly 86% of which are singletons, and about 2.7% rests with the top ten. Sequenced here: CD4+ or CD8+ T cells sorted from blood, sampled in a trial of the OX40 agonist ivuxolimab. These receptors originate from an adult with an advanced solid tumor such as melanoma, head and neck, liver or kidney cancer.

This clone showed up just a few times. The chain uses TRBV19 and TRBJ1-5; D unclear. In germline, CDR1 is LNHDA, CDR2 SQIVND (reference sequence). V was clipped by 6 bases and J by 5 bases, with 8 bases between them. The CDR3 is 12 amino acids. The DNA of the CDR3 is TGTGCCAGTAGCAGGTTCCATCAGCCCCAGCATTTT. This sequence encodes CASSRFHQPQHF.

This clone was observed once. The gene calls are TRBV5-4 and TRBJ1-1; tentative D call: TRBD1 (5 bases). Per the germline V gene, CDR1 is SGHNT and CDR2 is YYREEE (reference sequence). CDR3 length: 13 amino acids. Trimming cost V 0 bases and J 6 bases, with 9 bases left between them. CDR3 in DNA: TGTGCCAGCAGCTTGGGGGGGAGAGCTGAAGCTTTCTTT. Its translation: CASSLGGRAEAFF.

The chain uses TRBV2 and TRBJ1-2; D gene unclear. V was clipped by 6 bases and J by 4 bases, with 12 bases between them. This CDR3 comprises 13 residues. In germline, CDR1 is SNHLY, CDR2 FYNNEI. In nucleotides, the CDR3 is TGTGCCAGCAGGCCCGAAGGAGGCTATGGCTACACCTTC. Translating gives CASRPEGGYGYTF.

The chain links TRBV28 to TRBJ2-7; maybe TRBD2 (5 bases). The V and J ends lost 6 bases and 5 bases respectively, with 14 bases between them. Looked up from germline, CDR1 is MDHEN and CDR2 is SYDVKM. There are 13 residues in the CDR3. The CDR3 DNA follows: TGTGCCAGCAGGCCCGGAGGCAGCCACGAGCAGTACTTC. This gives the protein CASRPGGSHEQYF. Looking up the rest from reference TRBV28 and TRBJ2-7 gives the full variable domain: DVKVTQSSRYLVKRTGEKVFLECVQDMDHENMFWYRQDPGLGLRLIYFSYDVKMKEKGDIPEGYSVSREKKERFSLILESASTNQTSMYLCASRPGGSHEQYFGPGTRLTVT.

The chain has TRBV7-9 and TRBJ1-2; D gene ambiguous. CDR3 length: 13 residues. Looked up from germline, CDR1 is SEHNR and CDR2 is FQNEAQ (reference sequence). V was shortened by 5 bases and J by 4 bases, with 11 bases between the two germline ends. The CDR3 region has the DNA TGTGCCAGCAGCCCCGACGGAGGCTATGGCTACACCTTC. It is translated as CASSPDGGYGYTF.

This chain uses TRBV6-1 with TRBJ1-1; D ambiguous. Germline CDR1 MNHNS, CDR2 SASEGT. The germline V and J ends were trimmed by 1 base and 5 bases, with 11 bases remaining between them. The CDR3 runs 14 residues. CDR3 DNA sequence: TGTGCCAGCAGTGAAGGGGAGGATTGGACTGAAGCTTTCTTT. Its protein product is CASSEGEDWTEAFF.

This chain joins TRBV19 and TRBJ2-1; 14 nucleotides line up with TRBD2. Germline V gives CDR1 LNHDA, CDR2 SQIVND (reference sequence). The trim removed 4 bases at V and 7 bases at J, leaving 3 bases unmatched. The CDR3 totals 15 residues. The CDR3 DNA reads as TGTGCCAGTAGTACCGGGACTAGCGGGAGAAATGAGCAGTTCTTC. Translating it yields CASSTGTSGRNEQFF.

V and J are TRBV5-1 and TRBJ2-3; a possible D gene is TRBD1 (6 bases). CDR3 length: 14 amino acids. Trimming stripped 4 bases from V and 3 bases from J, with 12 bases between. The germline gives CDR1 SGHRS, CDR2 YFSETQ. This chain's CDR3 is CASSQQGETDTQYF. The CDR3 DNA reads TGCGCCAGCAGCCAACAGGGTGAAACAGATACGCAGTATTTT.

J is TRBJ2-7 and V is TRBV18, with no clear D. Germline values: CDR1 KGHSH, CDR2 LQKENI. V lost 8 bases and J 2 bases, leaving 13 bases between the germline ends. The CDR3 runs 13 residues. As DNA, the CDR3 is TGTGCCAGCCGTCGCCCGGGTGCCTACGAGCAGTACTTC. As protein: CASRRPGAYEQYF.

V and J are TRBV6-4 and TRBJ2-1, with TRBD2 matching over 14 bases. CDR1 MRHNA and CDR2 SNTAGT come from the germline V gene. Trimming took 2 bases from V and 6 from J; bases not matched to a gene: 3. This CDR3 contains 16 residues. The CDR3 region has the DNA TGTGCCAGCAGTGACCGGGGACTAGCGGGAGTCAATGAGCAGTTCTTC. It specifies CASSDRGLAGVNEQFF.

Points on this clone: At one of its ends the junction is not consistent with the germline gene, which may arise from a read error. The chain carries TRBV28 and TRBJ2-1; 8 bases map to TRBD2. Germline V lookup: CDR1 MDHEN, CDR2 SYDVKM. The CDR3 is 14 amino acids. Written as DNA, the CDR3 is TGTGCCGGCAGTTTGACTAGCGTGTACAATGAGCAGTTCTTC. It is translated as CAGSLTSVYNEQFF.

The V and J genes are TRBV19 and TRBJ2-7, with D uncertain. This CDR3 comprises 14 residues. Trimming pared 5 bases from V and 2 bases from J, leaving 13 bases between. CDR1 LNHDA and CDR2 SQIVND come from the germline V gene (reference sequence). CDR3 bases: TGTGCCAGTAGTTTGAACCAGAATCCCTACGAGCAGTACTTC. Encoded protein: CASSLNQNPYEQYF.

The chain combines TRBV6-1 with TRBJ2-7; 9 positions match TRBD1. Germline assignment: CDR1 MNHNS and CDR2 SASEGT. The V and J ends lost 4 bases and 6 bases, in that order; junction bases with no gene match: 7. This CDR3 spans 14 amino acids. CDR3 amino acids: CASSVRTGVGEQYF. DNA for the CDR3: TGTGCCAGCAGTGTGCGGACAGGGGTCGGCGAGCAGTACTTC.

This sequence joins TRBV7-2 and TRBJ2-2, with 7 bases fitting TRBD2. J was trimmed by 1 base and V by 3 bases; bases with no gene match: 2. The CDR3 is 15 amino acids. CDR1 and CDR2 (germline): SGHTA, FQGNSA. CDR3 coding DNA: TGTGCCAGCAGCTTGGCTAGCGGGAACACCGGGGAGCTGTTTTTT. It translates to CASSLASGNTGELFF.

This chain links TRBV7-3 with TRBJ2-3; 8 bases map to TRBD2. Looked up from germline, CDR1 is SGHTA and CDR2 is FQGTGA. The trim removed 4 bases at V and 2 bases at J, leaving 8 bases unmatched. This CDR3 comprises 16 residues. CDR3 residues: CASSSQPSGSTDTQYF. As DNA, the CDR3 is TGTGCCAGCAGCTCCCAACCTAGCGGGTCCACAGATACGCAGTATTTT.

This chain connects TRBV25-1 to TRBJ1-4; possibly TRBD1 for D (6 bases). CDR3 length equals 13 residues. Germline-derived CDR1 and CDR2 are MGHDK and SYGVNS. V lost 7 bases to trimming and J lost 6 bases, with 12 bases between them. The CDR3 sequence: CASNTGTHEKLFF. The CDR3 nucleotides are TGTGCCAGCAATACAGGGACCCATGAAAAACTGTTTTTT.

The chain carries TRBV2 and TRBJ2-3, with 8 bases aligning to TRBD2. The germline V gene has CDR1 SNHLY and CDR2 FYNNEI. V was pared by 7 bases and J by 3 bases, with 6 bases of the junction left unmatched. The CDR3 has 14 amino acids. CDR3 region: CASKSGSATDTQYF. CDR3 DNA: TGTGCCAGCAAGAGCGGGAGTGCGACAGATACGCAGTATTTT.

This CDR3 reads CASSRTGLNYEQYF. Written as DNA, the CDR3 is TGTGCCAGCAGCCGAACGGGACTCAACTACGAGCAGTACTTC. The chain uses TRBV14 and TRBJ2-7; TRBD2 is a possible D gene (6 bases). The CDR3 length is 14 residues. With 4 bases removed from V and 3 bases from J, the gap between germline ends came to 13 bases. The germline CDR1 and CDR2 sequences are SGHDN and FVKESK.

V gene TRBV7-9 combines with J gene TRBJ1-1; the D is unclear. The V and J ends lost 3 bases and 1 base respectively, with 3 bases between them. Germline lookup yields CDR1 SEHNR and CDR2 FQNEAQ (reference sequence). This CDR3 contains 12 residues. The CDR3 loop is CASSLQNTEAFF. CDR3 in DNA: TGTGCCAGCAGCTTGCAGAACACTGAAGCTTTCTTT.

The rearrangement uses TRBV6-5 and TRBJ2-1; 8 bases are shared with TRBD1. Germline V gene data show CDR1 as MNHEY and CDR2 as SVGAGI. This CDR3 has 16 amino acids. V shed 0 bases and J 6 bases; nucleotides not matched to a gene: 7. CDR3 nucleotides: TGTGCCAGCAGTTACTCGATTGGGACAGGCTTCAATGAGCAGTTCTTC. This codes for CASSYSIGTGFNEQFF.

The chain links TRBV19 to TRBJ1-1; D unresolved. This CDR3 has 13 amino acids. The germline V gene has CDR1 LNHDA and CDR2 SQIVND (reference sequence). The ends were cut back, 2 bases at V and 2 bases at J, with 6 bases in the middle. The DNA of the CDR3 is TGTGCCAGTAGTATAAGACAAAACACTGAAGCTTTCTTT. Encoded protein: CASSIRQNTEAFF.

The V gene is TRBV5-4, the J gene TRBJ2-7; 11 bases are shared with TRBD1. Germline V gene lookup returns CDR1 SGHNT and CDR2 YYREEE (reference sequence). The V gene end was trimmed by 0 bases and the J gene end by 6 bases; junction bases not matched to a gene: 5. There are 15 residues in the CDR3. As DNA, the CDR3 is TGTGCCAGCAGCTTGGTCAGGACAGGGGGCCGCGAGCAGTACTTC. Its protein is CASSLVRTGGREQYF.

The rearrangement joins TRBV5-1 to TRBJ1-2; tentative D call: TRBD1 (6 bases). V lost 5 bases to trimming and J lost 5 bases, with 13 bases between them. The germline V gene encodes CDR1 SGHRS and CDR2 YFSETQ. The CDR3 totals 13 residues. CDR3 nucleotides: TGCGCCAGCAGTCGGACAGCAAATTATGGCTACACCTTC. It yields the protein CASSRTANYGYTF.

CDR3 DNA: TGTGCCAGCAGCTTAACTGAGGCGGGAGTCCGAACCGGGGAGCTGTTTTTT. Its protein is CASSLTEAGVRTGELFF. The chain joins TRBV7-3 to TRBJ2-2; 7 nucleotides agree with TRBD2. Germline V lookup: CDR1 SGHTA, CDR2 FQGTGA. The junction had 9 bases not matched to a gene; V was cut back by 0 bases and J by 5 bases. This CDR3 is built from 17 residues.

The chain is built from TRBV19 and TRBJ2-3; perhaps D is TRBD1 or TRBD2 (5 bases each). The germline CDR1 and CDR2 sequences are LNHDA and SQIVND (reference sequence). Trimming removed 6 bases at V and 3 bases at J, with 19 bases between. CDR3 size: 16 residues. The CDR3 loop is CASSPSSGEGTDTQYF. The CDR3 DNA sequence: TGTGCCAGTAGCCCGAGTTCGGGCGAGGGGACAGATACGCAGTATTTT.